This entry describes one T cell receptor (beta chain). This sample was taken from a study of blood T cell repertoires in COVID-19. About the study: Samples representing acute and convalescent COVID-19 were sourced from the United States, Italy and Spain. T cells, B-cell-depleted T cells, or PBMCs provided the cDNA or gDNA that served as material.

TCRdb's copy holds only in-frame clones and misses some; the assay was immunoSEQ multiplex PCR. The sample carries 85,000 or so clones, roughly 95% recorded once. The sequenced sample was peripheral blood. This TCR was sampled from a human donor with active COVID-19. The donor label of this sample is uncertain.

CDR3 residues: CASAERTGRSETQYF. CDR3 coding DNA: TGTGCCTCAGCGGAAAGGACAGGGCGGTCAGAGACCCAGTACTTC. The V call is TRBV10-3, the J call TRBJ2-5, with 8 positions matching TRBD1. This CDR3 is 15 amino acids long. Germline CDR1 reads ENHRY; CDR2 reads SYGVKD. J gave up 4 bases and V 11 bases, and 15 bases lay outside the gene matches.